A selection of T cell receptor beta chains follows, all from one sample in a study of glioma-infiltrating T cells after dendritic cell vaccination. Method: immunoSEQ multiplex PCR; TCRdb's copy keeps in-frame clones and lacks some. This table holds 85,000 to 100,000 clones, 75% to 85% found once. The sample was blood, taken after dendritic cell vaccination. These receptors were collected from a human donor with glioblastoma. Each CDR3 is given with its conserved first and last residue.

J: TRBJ2-5; V: TRBV2; CDR3: CASITGHGTETQYF
J: TRBJ1-2; V: TRBV27; CDR3: CASSVREGYGYTF
J: TRBJ2-5; V: TRBV6-1; CDR3: CASSEGLGAPKETQYF
J: TRBJ1-1; V: TRBV29-1; CDR3: CSVVPRGNTEAFF
J: TRBJ2-5; V: TRBV7-8; CDR3: CASSPRTETYQETQYF
J: TRBJ2-3; V: TRBV7-3; CDR3: CASSLGAKKDTQYF
J: TRBJ2-5; V: TRBV18; CDR3: CASSPTGTQETQYF
J: TRBJ1-5; V: TRBV2; CDR3: CASNDRYSNQPQHF
J: TRBJ2-5; V: TRBV7-2; CDR3: CASSPHRVGETQYF
J: TRBJ1-2; V: TRBV15; CDR3: CATSREGAQGGYTF
J: TRBJ2-1; V: TRBV5-6; CDR3: CASSYDRGRAGNEQFF
J: TRBJ1-3; V: TRBV11-2; CDR3: CASSFGRTVSGNTIYF
J: TRBJ2-7; V: TRBV5-4; CDR3: CASSLDRGTYEQYF
J: TRBJ1-3; V: TRBV5-1; CDR3: CASSLADSSRGNTIYF
J: TRBJ2-6; V: TRBV6-5; CDR3: CASSRRGIGANVLTF
J: TRBJ2-3; V: TRBV5-6; CDR3: CAAGGWGTDTQYF
J: TRBJ2-3; V: TRBV5-4; CDR3: CASSPGRTRTDTQYF
J: TRBJ1-4; V: TRBV6-1; CDR3: CASSVDIRLFF
J: TRBJ1-2; V: TRBV7-9; CDR3: CASSSDREVGYTF
J: TRBJ1-3; V: TRBV6-1; CDR3: CASSVRTDNTIYF
J: NA; V: TRBV6-5; CDR3: CASSYSWQGPYEQYF
J: TRBJ1-2; V: TRBV4-2; CDR3: CASSQGSRNREGGYTF
J: TRBJ2-3; V: TRBV5-6; CDR3: CASSQRGQGSDTQYF
J: TRBJ2-5; V: TRBV5-1; CDR3: CASSLEGSGGGETQYF
J: TRBJ1-5; V: TRBV30; CDR3: CAWSVEGNQPQHF
J: TRBJ2-7; V: TRBV7-8; CDR3: CASSLGAGGPTYEQYF
J: TRBJ1-1; V: TRBV6-1; CDR3: CASRSRQGGTEAFF
J: TRBJ2-3; V: TRBV18; CDR3: CASSPPTSGGADTQYF
J: TRBJ1-5; V: TRBV25-1; CDR3: CASSESRGSNQPQHF
J: TRBJ1-2; V: TRBV2; CDR3: CASSPTGIVLGYTF
J: TRBJ1-2; V: TRBV6-5; CDR3: CASSPDGQGSYGYTF
J: TRBJ1-2; V: TRBV2; CDR3: CASSATTEPGYGYTF
J: TRBJ2-5; V: TRBV7-2; CDR3: CASSLLQGETQYF
J: TRBJ2-2; V: TRBV4-2; CDR3: CASSRSGQSNTGELFF